The rows below give T cell receptor beta chains drawn from one sample of a study of T cells after yellow fever vaccination. TCRdb analysed the 5' RACE reads with MiXCR anew, one entry per CDR3 protein. The table shows hundreds of thousands of distinct CDR3 sequences, with approximately 13% occurring only once. The input for sequencing was PBMCs, taken on the day of the yellow fever booster vaccination. All receptors derive from a man aged 30-40 years who received the YFV17D yellow fever vaccine. Both conserved end residues are part of each CDR3. Each record gives: J gene, D gene, V gene, clone size, CDR3 DNA, CDR3 protein. D genes are given only for firm matches. Clone size is shown for a subset of rows, as once, few, many or a class of expanded clone.

TRBJ2-4,.,TRBV7-2,.,TGTGCCAGCAGCTTAAGCCAGGGCGACATTCAGTACTTC,CASSLSQGDIQYF
TRBJ2-6,.,TRBV7-2,many,TGTGCCAGCAGAGGGGATGGCAACGTCCTGACTTTC,CASRGDGNVLTF
TRBJ2-3,TRBD2,TRBV6-5,few,TGTGCCAGCAGTTACGTGGACGGGGGGGCGCAGTATTTT,CASSYVDGGAQYF
TRBJ2-7,TRBD2,TRBV6-2/TRBV6-3,.,TGTGCCAGCACACCTGGGACTACGAAGCAGTACTTC,CASTPGTTKQYF
TRBJ1-2,TRBD1,TRBV2,.,TGTGCCAGCAGTGATTACAGGGGGTTCTATGGCTACACCTTC,CASSDYRGFYGYTF
TRBJ2-2,.,TRBV5-5,.,TGTGCCAACGGCGGATTGAACACCGGGGAGCTGTTTTTT,CANGGLNTGELFF
TRBJ1-1,.,TRBV18,.,TGTGCCAGCTCACCCGGAGGGTGGGACACTGAAGCTTTCTTT,CASSPGGWDTEAFF
TRBJ2-2,.,TRBV10-3,.,TGTGCCATCAGTGAGTGGGGGGGCACGAACACCGGGAAGCTGTTTTTT,CAISEWGGTNTGKLFF
TRBJ2-2,.,TRBV7-2,.,TGTGCCAGCAGCTCAGGCAGGAGGGGCACCGGGGAGCTGTTTTTT,CASSSGRRGTGELFF
TRBJ2-5,.,TRBV11-2,few,TGTGCCAGCAGCGTAGACAGACAAGAGACCCAGTACTTC,CASSVDRQETQYF
TRBJ2-7,TRBD1,TRBV7-2,.,TGTGCCAGCAGCTTTCTCCGGGGACAGAGAAACGAGCAGTACTTC,CASSFLRGQRNEQYF
TRBJ1-2,.,TRBV5-4,few,TGTGCCTGGACCGGGACCGAGGCTCTGGGGATCCACACCTTC,CAWTGTEALGIHTF
TRBJ2-1,.,TRBV7-9,few,TGTGCCAGCACCTCCGTAGATGAGCAGTTCTTC,CASTSVDEQFF
TRBJ1-1,.,TRBV5-1,.,TGCGCCAGCAGCAGGGACCGGGACGGTGAGACTGAAGCTTTCTTT,CASSRDRDGETEAFF
TRBJ2-4,.,TRBV5-1,few,TGCGCCAGCAGCCCGAGAGCGAACCTAGCCAAAAACATTCAGTACTTC,CASSPRANLAKNIQYF
TRBJ2-7,TRBD1,TRBV27,few,TGTGCCACCCGTACCCGACAGGGGGTAACCTACGAGCAGTACTTC,CATRTRQGVTYEQYF
TRBJ1-5,.,TRBV7-8,.,TGTGCCAGCAGCCCCCGAGCAGATAGCAATCAGCCCCAGCATTTT,CASSPRADSNQPQHF
TRBJ2-3,.,TRBV7-2,many,TGTGCCAGCAGCTTAATTTCGGCCACAGATACGCAGTATTTT,CASSLISATDTQYF
TRBJ2-6,.,TRBV29-1,.,TGCAGCGTTTTGGGCCTGGGGGGGGCCAACGTCCTGACTTTC,CSVLGLGGANVLTF
TRBJ1-6,.,TRBV6-1,.,TGTGCCAGCAGTGGAGGAAGCAATAATTCACCCCTCCACTTT,CASSGGSNNSPLHF
TRBJ2-7,TRBD1,TRBV28,.,TGTGCCAGCAGTTCCCATACGGGACAGTCTTACGAGCAGTACTTC,CASSSHTGQSYEQYF
TRBJ2-7,TRBD1,TRBV20-1,few,TGCAGTGCTAGAGAAGGGGGCGCTTACGAGCAGTACTTC,CSAREGGAYEQYF
TRBJ1-6,.,TRBV6-5,few,TGTGCCAGCAGTTCCCCGGCGGGGGCCTATAATTCACCCCTCCACTTT,CASSSPAGAYNSPLHF
TRBJ1-2,.,TRBV12-3/TRBV12-4,few,TGTGCCAGCACCCTCACAGGGCCCTCGGGCTACACCTTC,CASTLTGPSGYTF
TRBJ2-7,.,TRBV28,.,TGTGCCAGCAGCCCCCGGGGCAATAAGCAGTACTTC,CASSPRGNKQYF
TRBJ2-7,.,TRBV19,.,TGTGCCAGTAGTATACAGTGGGACAACTACGAGCAGTACTTC,CASSIQWDNYEQYF
TRBJ2-3,.,TRBV3-1,.,TGTGCCAGCAGCCAAGAGCTTTTTATCGGGGGAGTGCAGTATTTT,CASSQELFIGGVQYF
TRBJ2-3,.,TRBV19,.,TGTGCCAGTAGTATACGCGGGGAGCGCCTTGCAGATACGCAGTATTTT,CASSIRGERLADTQYF
TRBJ1-2,.,TRBV7-2,once,TGTGCCAGCAGCTTAGTCGGGACCGCTAGCTTTGACTACACCTTC,CASSLVGTASFDYTF
TRBJ1-6,.,TRBV6-1,few,TGTGCCAGCCGACGTAGAGGGGAGGGTTCCTATAATTCACCCCTCCACTTT,CASRRRGEGSYNSPLHF
TRBJ1-2,.,TRBV29-1,few,TGCAGCGTTGTGGGGACCGGGTATGGCTACACCTTC,CSVVGTGYGYTF
TRBJ2-1,TRBD2,TRBV7-3,.,TGTGCCAGCAGCTTACGAGCGGGACCAAAGACTAGACCCAATGAGCAGTTCTTC,CASSLRAGPKTRPNEQFF
TRBJ1-6,.,TRBV3-1,.,TGTGCCAGCAGCCAACGGGGGAGGCTGGGATCACCCCTCCACTTT,CASSQRGRLGSPLHF
TRBJ2-7,.,TRBV29-1,.,TGCAGCGTTCTAGGGGCGAAACGTTCCTACGAGCAGTACTTC,CSVLGAKRSYEQYF
TRBJ1-1,.,TRBV4-3,few,TGCGCCAGCAGCCAGGCCCCCGGGGGAGGACAAGAAGCTTTCTTT,CASSQAPGGGQEAFF
TRBJ2-5,TRBD1,TRBV25-1,.,TGTGCCAGCAGTGTCGGACAGGTGGAGGAGACCCAGTACTTC,CASSVGQVEETQYF
TRBJ1-2,.,TRBV20-1,few,TGCAGTGCCGGCCCGGGCTATGGCTACACCTTC,CSAGPGYGYTF
TRBJ2-7,.,TRBV6-1,.,TGTGCCAGCAGATTGGACGGGACCGGGACCTACGAGCAGTACTTC,CASRLDGTGTYEQYF
TRBJ2-1,TRBD2,TRBV9,.,TGTGCCAGCAGCGTAGATCGGACTAGCAGTGATGAGCAGTTCTTC,CASSVDRTSSDEQFF
TRBJ2-5,.,TRBV9,few,TGTGCCAGCAGCGTAGGGGGGACCGAGGAGACCCAGTACTTC,CASSVGGTEETQYF
TRBJ2-7,.,TRBV14,.,TGTGCCAGCAGCCAAGATCGTGGCGGCGAGCAGTACTTC,CASSQDRGGEQYF
TRBJ2-7,TRBD2,TRBV20-1,.,TGCAGTGCTCCCGGGACTAGCGGACAGTACTTC,CSAPGTSGQYF
TRBJ2-3,TRBD2,TRBV3-1,few,TGTGCCAGCAGCCAAGGAACTAGCGGATGGGATACGCAGTATTTT,CASSQGTSGWDTQYF
TRBJ2-1,.,TRBV7-9,.,TGTGCCAGCAGCTACCCAGGGTTGTTTCACAATGAGCAGTTCTTC,CASSYPGLFHNEQFF
TRBJ2-5,TRBD2,TRBV6-1,few,TGTGCCAGCAGTGAAGAGCGAGCGGGAGGCCGGGAGACCCAGTACTTC,CASSEERAGGRETQYF
TRBJ2-7,.,TRBV12-3/TRBV12-4,few,TGTGCCAGCAGTTTGGGGGAAGACAAGTACTTC,CASSLGEDKYF
TRBJ1-3,.,TRBV20-1,.,TGCAGTTGTTGCCGGGCTCAGGGATTGGACACCATATATTTT,CSCCRAQGLDTIYF
TRBJ2-3,TRBD2,TRBV27,few,TGTGCCAGCAGTTTCGGCGGGAGTGGCGCAGATACGCAGTATTTT,CASSFGGSGADTQYF
TRBJ1-2,TRBD1,TRBV7-9,few,TGTGCCAGCAGCGTGTTCACAGGGGATGGCTACACCTTC,CASSVFTGDGYTF
TRBJ2-5,TRBD2,TRBV29-1,.,TGCAGCGCCGGGGGGCTAGCGGGGACGCAGTACTTC,CSAGGLAGTQYF
TRBJ2-1,.,TRBV20-1,.,TGCAGCGCGGTAGGGGGGACTCCAAACAATGAGCAGTTCTTC,CSAVGGTPNNEQFF
TRBJ2-7,TRBD2,TRBV23-1,once,TGCGCCAGCAGTCAATCTGCTAGCGGGTCCCTAGAGCAGTACTTC,CASSQSASGSLEQYF
TRBJ2-3,TRBD1,TRBV6-5,few,TGTGCCAGCAGTTACTCGCAGGGGGTACGAGATACGCAGTATTTT,CASSYSQGVRDTQYF
TRBJ2-4,.,TRBV5-1,.,TGCGCCAGCACGGAGGGACCCGGGATGGACATTCAGTACTTC,CASTEGPGMDIQYF
TRBJ2-7,.,TRBV5-1,many,TGCGCCAGCAGCTTGACTAGTACTAAGCCCTACGAGCAGTACTTC,CASSLTSTKPYEQYF
TRBJ2-3,TRBD1,TRBV20-1,.,TGCAGTGCTAGAGACCCCTCCCAGGGGGCTATAGATACGCAGTATTTT,CSARDPSQGAIDTQYF
TRBJ1-2,.,TRBV28,few,TGTGCCAGCAGGACTGGAGGGGGTGGAGGCGACTATGGCTACACCTTC,CASRTGGGGGDYGYTF
TRBJ2-1,TRBD2,TRBV6-2/TRBV6-3,.,TGTGCCAGCAGTTCGGGACTAGCGGGGTTTCCACCCTACAATGAGCAGTTCTTC,CASSSGLAGFPPYNEQFF
TRBJ2-1,.,TRBV7-9,many,TGTGCCAGCAGAAGGGACTACAATGAGCAGTTCTTC,CASRRDYNEQFF